This is a list of T cell receptor beta chains from one sample in a study of shared clonotypes between healthy human individuals. The data were produced by immunoSEQ multiplex PCR, yet TCRdb's version contains in-frame clones alone and is incomplete. The sample has about 980,000 clones, approximately 80% seen once. Sequencing was done on a sample of memory CD4+ T cells sorted from blood. All receptors derive from a man aged 18 to 29 in good health. CDR3s include the opening cysteine and the closing phenylalanine or tryptophan. Each record gives: J gene, V gene, clone size, D gene, CDR3 DNA, CDR3 protein. The D gene is left open where the match is weak. Size is omitted from some rows. Given values are once, few, many or a class for expanded clones.

TRBJ1-1 TRBV5-1 - TRBD1 TGCGCCAGCAGCTCCGGGGACAGCGGAGGGGCTTTCTTT CASSSGDSGGAFF
TRBJ2-3 TRBV19 few TRBD1 TGTGCCAGTACTCCGCGGGCAGGGGGCCACGATACGCAGTATTTT CASTPRAGGHDTQYF
TRBJ1-3 TRBV5-1 once - TGCGCCAGCAGCTTGGAGACACCAGCCTCTGGAAACACCATATATTTT CASSLETPASGNTIYF
TRBJ1-2 TRBV18 - - TGTGCCAGCTCACCAGGGGGCCTAGAGTTAGCTAACTATGGCTACACCTTC CASSPGGLELANYGYTF
TRBJ2-7 TRBV9 - TRBD1 TGTGCCAGCAGCGCGACCGGGACAGGGTCAGGCGAGCAGTACTTC CASSATGTGSGEQYF
TRBJ1-1 TRBV7-9 - TRBD1 TGTGCCAGCAGCTGGGACAGGGCTGAAGCTTTCTTT CASSWDRAEAFF
TRBJ2-1 TRBV6-6 - TRBD2 TGTGCCAGCAAGGAGCGGGAGGCCGTTTGGGAGCAGTTCTTC CASKEREAVWEQFF
TRBJ2-5 TRBV14 - - TGTGCCAGCAGCCAACAGATGATGGGGGGCTTGGAGACCCAGTACTTC CASSQQMMGGLETQYF
TRBJ1-1 TRBV19 - TRBD1 TGTGCCACTACAGGGGGTATGAACACTGAAGCTTTCTTT CATTGGMNTEAFF
TRBJ1-4 TRBV9 - - TGTGCCAGCAGCGTATTAAGGGACCCAGAAAAACTGTTTTTT CASSVLRDPEKLFF